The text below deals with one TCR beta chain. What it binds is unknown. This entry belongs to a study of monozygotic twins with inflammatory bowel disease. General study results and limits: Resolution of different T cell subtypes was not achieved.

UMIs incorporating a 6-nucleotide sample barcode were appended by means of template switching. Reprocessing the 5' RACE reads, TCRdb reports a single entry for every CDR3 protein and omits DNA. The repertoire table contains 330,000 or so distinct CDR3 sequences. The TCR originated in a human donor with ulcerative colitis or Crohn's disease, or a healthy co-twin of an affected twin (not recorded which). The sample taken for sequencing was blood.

CDR3 residues: CASRPGMGGYEQYF. The chain uses TRBV5-1 and TRBJ2-7; as DNA is missing, the TRBD1 call by TCRdb cannot be tested. This CDR3 is 14 amino acids long. Germline values: CDR1 SGHRS, CDR2 YFSETQ. Complete variable domain (other parts from reference TRBV5-1 and TRBJ2-7): KAGVTQTPRYLIKTRGQQVTLSCSPISGHRSVSWYQQTPGQGLQFLFEYFSETQRNKGNFPGRFSGRQFSNSRSEMNVSTLELGDSALYLCASRPGMGGYEQYFGPGTRLTVT.